This T cell receptor (beta chain) was sequenced during a study of shared clonotypes between healthy human individuals. Germline V gene sequence: CDR1 SEHNR, CDR2 FQNEAQ (reference sequence). Trimming cost V 1 base and J 3 bases, with 10 bases left between them. CDR3 length: 15 amino acids. For every subset, genomic DNA was evenly distributed across several immunoSEQ plates. Clones were sequenced by immunoSEQ multiplex PCR, and TCRdb holds only the in-frame ones, with some missing. The sample lists some 470,000 clones, 70% to 80% occurring once. Genomic DNA from unsorted samples was obtained from approximately 96 million PBMCs (per sample).

This sequence joins TRBV7-9 and TRBJ2-1; maybe TRBD2 (5 bases). The TCR originated in a woman in her 40s in good health. Some clones in this sample may be carry-over from other donors' samples. The specimen sequenced was PBMCs. CDR3 sequence reads: CASSLDGRVYNEQFF. As DNA, the CDR3 is TGTGCCAGCAGCTTAGATGGGCGGGTCTACAATGAGCAGTTCTTC.